Reported below is one T cell receptor (beta chain). The antigen is not known. Looked up from germline, CDR1 is MNHEY and CDR2 is SMNVEV (reference sequence). The CDR3 is made up of 13 amino acids. V dropped 5 bases and J dropped 0 bases, with 5 bases sitting between them. This sample is drawn from a study of cytomegalovirus exposure and HLA in healthy donors. Whole-study findings and limits: TCR beta V- and J-gene trimming, according to a later analysis, was linked to a missense DCLRE1C variant. In a later analysis, an Asian-associated ancestry cluster reportedly showed fewer N-insertions than the roughly 700-donor mean.

Healthy individuals who donated bone marrow served as the donors. The PCR contained 60 Vbeta and 13 Jbeta primers. Sequencing used immunoSEQ multiplex PCR; TCRdb keeps in-frame clones, though not all of them. The sample consists of around 200,000 clones, 65% to 80% of them appearing once. The sequenced sample was PBMCs. This receptor was identified in a girl aged 2 to 9 in good health and CMV-seronegative. The chain combines TRBV27 with TRBJ1-3; D call uncertain. Here the CDR3 reads CASSPGSGNTIYF. Written as DNA, the CDR3 is TGTGCCAGCAGTCCAGGCTCTGGAAACACCATATATTTT.